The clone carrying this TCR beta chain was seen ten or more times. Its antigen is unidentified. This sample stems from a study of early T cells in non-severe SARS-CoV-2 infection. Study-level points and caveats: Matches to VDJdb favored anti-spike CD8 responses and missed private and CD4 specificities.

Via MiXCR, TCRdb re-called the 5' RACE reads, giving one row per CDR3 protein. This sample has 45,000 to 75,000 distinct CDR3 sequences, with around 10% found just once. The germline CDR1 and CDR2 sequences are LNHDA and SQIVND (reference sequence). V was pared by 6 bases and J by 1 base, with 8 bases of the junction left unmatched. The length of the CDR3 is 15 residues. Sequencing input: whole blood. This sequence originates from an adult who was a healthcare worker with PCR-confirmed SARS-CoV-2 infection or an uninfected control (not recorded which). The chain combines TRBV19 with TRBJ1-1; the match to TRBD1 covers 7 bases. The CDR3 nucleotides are TGTGCCAGTAGCCAAAGACAGGGCCCGAACACTGAAGCTTTCTTT. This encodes CASSQRQGPNTEAFF.